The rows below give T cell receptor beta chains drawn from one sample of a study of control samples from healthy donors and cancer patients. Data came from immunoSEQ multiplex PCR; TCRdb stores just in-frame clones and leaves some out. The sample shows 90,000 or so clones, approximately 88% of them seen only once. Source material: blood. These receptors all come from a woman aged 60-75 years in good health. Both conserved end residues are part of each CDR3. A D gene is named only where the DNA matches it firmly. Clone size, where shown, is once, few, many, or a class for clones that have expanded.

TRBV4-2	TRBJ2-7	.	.	TGTGCCAGCAGCCTGGGGACCGAGGCGGCCGAGCAGTACTTC	CASSLGTEAAEQYF
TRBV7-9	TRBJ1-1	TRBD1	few	TGTGCCAGCAGGGCGGGACAGTTGAACACTGAAGCTTTCTTT	CASRAGQLNTEAFF
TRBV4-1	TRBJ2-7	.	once	TGCGCCAGCAGCCAAAGGGCAGGGGTATCCTACGAGCAGTACTTC	CASSQRAGVSYEQYF
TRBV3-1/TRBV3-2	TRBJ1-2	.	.	TGTGCCAGCAGCCGTTCGGGGGCCGGGGGAGGCTACACCTTC	CASSRSGAGGGYTF
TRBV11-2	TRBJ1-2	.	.	TGTGCCGGCAGCTTACGGGATGCTGGCTACACCTTC	CAGSLRDAGYTF
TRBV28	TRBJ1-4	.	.	TGTGCCAGCAGTTTCGGGGGGCTAACTAATGAAAAACTGTTTTTT	CASSFGGLTNEKLFF
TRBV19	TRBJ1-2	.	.	TGTGCCAGTAACACAGGAGGTCAGGGGTATGGCTACACCTTC	CASNTGGQGYGYTF
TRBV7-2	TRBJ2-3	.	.	TGTGCCAGCAGCTTAGCAGGGGGGCCAACCGGTACGCAGTATTTT	CASSLAGGPTGTQYF
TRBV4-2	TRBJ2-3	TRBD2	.	TGTGCCAGCAGCCAGCTCCCAGCGGGGAGCACAGATACGCAGTATTTT	CASSQLPAGSTDTQYF
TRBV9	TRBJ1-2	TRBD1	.	TGTGCCAGCAGCCCTATGACAGGGAATGGCTACACCTTC	CASSPMTGNGYTF
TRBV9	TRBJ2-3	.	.	TGTGCCAGCAGCGTAGGTTGGGGGCCCGGCACAGATACGCAGTATTTT	CASSVGWGPGTDTQYF
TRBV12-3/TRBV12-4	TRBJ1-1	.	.	TGTGCCAGCAGCCCTACTTTCCTAGTAGCTTTCTTT	CASSPTFLVAFF
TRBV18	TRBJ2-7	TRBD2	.	TGTGCCAGCTCACCACCGCTAGCGGAATCCTACGAGCAGTACTTC	CASSPPLAESYEQYF
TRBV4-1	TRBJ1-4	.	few	TGCGCCAGCAGCGTGCGGCAGGGGCCAACTAATGAAAAACTGTTTTTT	CASSVRQGPTNEKLFF
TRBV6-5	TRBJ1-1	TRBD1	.	TGTGCCAGCAGTTACTCGACAGGGGAGCTTAACACTGAAGCTTTCTTT	CASSYSTGELNTEAFF
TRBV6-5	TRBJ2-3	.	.	TGTGCCAGCAGCGGACCCAGCACAGATACGCAGTATTTT	CASSGPSTDTQYF
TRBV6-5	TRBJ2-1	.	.	TGTGCCAGCAGTTCTAGCGCGAGCTCCTACAATGAGCAGTTCTTC	CASSSSASSYNEQFF
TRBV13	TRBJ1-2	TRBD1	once	TGTGCCAGCAGCTTATTGGGACAGGGGGCGCCTGGCTACACCTTC	CASSLLGQGAPGYTF
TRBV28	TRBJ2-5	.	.	TGTGCCAGCAGTTTAGGGCGGCGAGAGACCCAGTACTTC	CASSLGRRETQYF
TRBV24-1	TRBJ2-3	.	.	TGTGCCACCAGTGACTTAGATACGCAGTATTTT	CATSDLDTQYF
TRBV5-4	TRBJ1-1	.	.	TGTGCCAGCAAGCGGTGGAACACTGAAGCTTTCTTT	CASKRWNTEAFF
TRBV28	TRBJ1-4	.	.	TGTGCCAGCAGTTTACACGACGGTAATGAAAAACTGTTTTTT	CASSLHDGNEKLFF
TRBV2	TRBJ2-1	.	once	TGTGCCAGCAGTCAGGGAAACCCGGGCAATGAGCAGTTCTTC	CASSQGNPGNEQFF
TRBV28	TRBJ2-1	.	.	TGTGCCAGCAGCCACACGGGACGCAGACTATACAATGAGCAGTTCTTC	CASSHTGRRLYNEQFF
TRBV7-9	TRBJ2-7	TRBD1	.	TGTGCCAGCGCCCGATGGGGAGGGACAGGGGAAAACGAGCAGTACTTC	CASARWGGTGENEQYF
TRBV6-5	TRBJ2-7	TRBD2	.	TGTGCCAGCAGTTGGACTAGCGGGGACTACGAGCAGTACTTC	CASSWTSGDYEQYF
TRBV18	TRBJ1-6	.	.	TGTGCCAGCTCACTTAGACAGGCCTATAATTCACCCCTCCACTTT	CASSLRQAYNSPLHF
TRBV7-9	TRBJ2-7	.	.	TGTGCCAGCAGCTTACTCGGGACCACCCCCGGCTCCTACGAGCAGTACTTC	CASSLLGTTPGSYEQYF
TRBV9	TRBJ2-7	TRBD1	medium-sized	TGTGCCAGCAGCCTGACAGGGGCCTACGAGCAGTACTTC	CASSLTGAYEQYF
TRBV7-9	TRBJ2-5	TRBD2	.	TGTGCCAGCACCCCCCCCGGGACTAGCGGAGAGACCCAGTACTTC	CASTPPGTSGETQYF
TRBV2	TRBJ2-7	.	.	TGTGCCAGCGAGTCGACTAGCTACGAGCAGTACTTC	CASESTSYEQYF
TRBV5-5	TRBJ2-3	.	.	TGTGCCAGCAGCTTGGTAGCAGGCACAGATACGCAGTATTTT	CASSLVAGTDTQYF
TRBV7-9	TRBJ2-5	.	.	TGTGCCACAAGACGTGGAGATTTTGAGACCCAGTACTTC	CATRRGDFETQYF
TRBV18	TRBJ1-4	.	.	TGTGCCAGCTCACCGGGAGTGGGGGAAAAACTGTTTTTT	CASSPGVGEKLFF
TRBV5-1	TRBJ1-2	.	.	TGCGCCAGCAGCTTGGGGCCGGGGGACTATGGCTACACCTTC	CASSLGPGDYGYTF
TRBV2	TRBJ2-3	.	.	TGTGCCAGCAGTGAGGGACTGAGCACAGATACGCAGTATTTT	CASSEGLSTDTQYF
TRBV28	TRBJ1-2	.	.	TGTGCCAGCAGTCGGAGTTATGGCTACACCTTC	CASSRSYGYTF
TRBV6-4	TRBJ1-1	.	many	TGTGCCAGCAGTGACGGGGAGGGCACTGAAGCTTTCTTT	CASSDGEGTEAFF
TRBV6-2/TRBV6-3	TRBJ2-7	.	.	TGTGCCAGCAGTACGACACATTACGAGCAGTACTTC	CASSTTHYEQYF
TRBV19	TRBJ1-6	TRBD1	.	TGTGCCAGTAGTATCTCCCGACAGGGGAGGTATTCACCCCTCCACTTT	CASSISRQGRYSPLHF
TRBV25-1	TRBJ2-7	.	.	TGTGCCAGCAGTGACGGGACAAAACCCTACGAGCAGTACTTC	CASSDGTKPYEQYF
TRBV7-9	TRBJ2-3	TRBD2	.	TGTGCCAGCAGCTTGACTAGCGGGAGTACAGATACGCAGTATTTT	CASSLTSGSTDTQYF
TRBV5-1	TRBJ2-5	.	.	TGCGCCAGCAGCTTGGATCGGGAGACCCAGTACTTC	CASSLDRETQYF
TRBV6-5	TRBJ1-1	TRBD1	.	TGTGCCAGCAGTTACTCTGACAGGGATGCCGCTGAAGCTTTCTTT	CASSYSDRDAAEAFF
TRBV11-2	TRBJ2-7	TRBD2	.	TGTGCCAGCAGACGAACTAGCGGGGGCCCCTACGAGCAGTACTTC	CASRRTSGGPYEQYF
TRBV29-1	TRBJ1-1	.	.	TGCAGCGGGACGCTCGAAACTGAAGCTTTCTTT	CSGTLETEAFF
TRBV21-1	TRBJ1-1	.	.	TGTGCCAGCAGCAAACCGGGGACAAATGTTCACACTGAAGCTTTCTTT	CASSKPGTNVHTEAFF
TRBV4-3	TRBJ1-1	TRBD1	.	TGCGCCAGCAGCCAAGGGACAGGGACTAACACTGAAGCTTTCTTT	CASSQGTGTNTEAFF